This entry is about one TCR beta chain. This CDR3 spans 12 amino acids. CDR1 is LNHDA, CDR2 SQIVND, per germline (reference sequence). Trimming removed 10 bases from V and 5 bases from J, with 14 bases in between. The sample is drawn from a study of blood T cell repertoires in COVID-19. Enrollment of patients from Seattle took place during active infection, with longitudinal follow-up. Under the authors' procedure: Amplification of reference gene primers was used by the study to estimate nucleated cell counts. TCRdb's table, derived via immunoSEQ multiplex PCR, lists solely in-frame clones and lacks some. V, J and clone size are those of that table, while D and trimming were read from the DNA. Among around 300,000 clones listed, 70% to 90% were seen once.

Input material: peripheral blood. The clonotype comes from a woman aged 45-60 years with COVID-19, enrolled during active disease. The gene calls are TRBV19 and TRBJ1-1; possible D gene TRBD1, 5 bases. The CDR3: CATARGFTEAFF. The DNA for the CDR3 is TGTGCCACCGCTCGGGGGTTTACTGAAGCTTTCTTT.